This TCR beta chain was sequenced in a study of control samples from healthy donors and cancer patients. Repertoires were generated with immunoSEQ multiplex PCR, while TCRdb's copy carries only in-frame clones and drops some. Among about 52,000 clones, about 95% were seen once, and the ten largest hold approximately 2.4%. The V gene's germline CDR1 is LNHDA and CDR2 SQIVND (reference sequence). This CDR3 is built from 15 residues. After removal of 5 bases from V and 0 bases from J, the junction contained 4 bases not matched to a gene. The specimen sequenced was blood. V is TRBV19 and J is TRBJ2-1, with 7 bases that match TRBD2. This sequence was found in a man younger than 40 in good health. The CDR3 DNA reads TGTGCCAGTAGTGCTAGCGGACTCTCCTACAATGAGCAGTTCTTC. It translates to CASSASGLSYNEQFF.